This T cell receptor (beta chain) was identified in a study of T-cell reconstitution after alpha-beta-depleted transplantation in children. This clonotype was seen more than once but under ten times. The library targeted TCRbeta and was prepared with unique molecular identifiers. TCRdb reprocessed the PCR reads with MiXCR, giving one entry per CDR3 protein. Of some 350,000 distinct CDR3 sequences listed, about 9.3% were seen once; the top ten hold 2% to 3%. V shed 3 bases and J 6 bases; nucleotides not matched to a gene: 11. The germline CDR1 and CDR2 sequences are DFQATT and SNEGSKA (reference sequence). CDR3 length: 15 residues.

This material consisted of PBMCs from the stem cell graft donor, taken from the stem cell graft. V is TRBV20-1 and J is TRBJ1-5, with 7 bases fitting TRBD1. The receptor was isolated from a human donor who donated a stem cell graft to a child with acute lymphoblastic leukemia. The CDR3 region is CSARRQGISGQPQHF. For the CDR3, the DNA is TGCAGTGCTAGGAGACAGGGTATTTCGGGTCAGCCCCAGCATTTT.